This TCR beta chain was recorded in a study of chemoradiotherapy in HPV16-positive cancers. Study observations and caveats: During treatment, candidate HPV-specific clones and E7-related motifs expanded in tumor.

The table came from immunoSEQ multiplex PCR; TCRdb's copy has only in-frame clones and leaves some out. The sample holds roughly 2,000 clones, about 84% seen once. The CDR3 has 18 residues. Trimming shortened V by 1 base and J by 4 bases, and 18 bases separated the two germline ends. CDR1 SGHKS and CDR2 YYEKEE come from the germline V gene (reference sequence). With respect to this clone: What it recognizes is unknown.

Specimen: tumor tissue, collected from a patient who underwent chemoradiotherapy. This sequence originates from a human donor with HPV-associated anogenital cancer. The chain has TRBV5-5 and TRBJ2-6; tentatively, D is TRBD1 (5 bases). CDR3 sequence reads: CASSLTGGNLGGANVLTF. In DNA form, the CDR3 reads TGTGCCAGCAGCTTGACAGGCGGTAATTTAGGGGGGGCCAACGTCCTGACTTTC.